This T cell receptor (beta chain) was sequenced for a study of shared clonotypes between healthy human individuals (dated by TCRdb to about 2020). Background for the entire study: The cohort included a few men and a couple of women between 18 and 49 years of age. Per donor, three plates each were used for CD4 naive and CD4 memory, two for CD8 naive, and one for CD8 memory. Blood TCR repertoires of five healthy adults were deeply sequenced to estimate repertoire size and the extent of clonotype sharing between individuals. Between about 0.8 and 9 billion PBMCs per donor were obtained by leukapheresis. Different laboratories and diverse techniques were used to prepare libraries and sequence TCR repertoires, to increase sequencing depth and limit assay-specific biases. Broad study findings and their caveats: Compared with non-shared clonotypes, the clonotypes found in all four sorted-subset donors had higher generation probabilities. When several donors were compared, the shared fraction of clonotypes was roughly 5% for naive CD4, about 4% for naive CD8, roughly 2.5% for memory CD4, and approximately 0.4% for memory CD8. Pairwise subsampling indicated that sequencing depth was expected to affect the degree of clonotype sharing among donors. Naive subsets generally had larger estimated clonotype richness than memory subsets did. The small number of donors limited the genetic and exposure-history diversity represented. Sampling was limited to blood, and TCR repertoires in tissue likely differ from TCR repertoires in blood. Incomplete sequencing was indicated by rarefaction of sorted-subset datasets, despite the large sequencing depth.

Counted from cysteine to phenylalanine, this CDR3 has 12 amino acids. CDR3 DNA only is kept here, 36 bases in frame from base 1. V was cut back by 0 bases and J by 10 bases, leaving a gap of 7 bases between them. CDR1 and CDR2 (WSHSY, SAAADI) derive from the germline V gene. TCR CDR3 regions were amplified from genomic DNA by multiplex PCR using the deep immunoSEQ assay. For each cell subset, the extracted genomic DNA was distributed evenly across all wells of several immunoSEQ 96-well plates, and each plate served as one replicate. For sorted subsets, about 210 ng of genomic DNA, equivalent to some 33,000 T cell genomes, went into each replicate PCR. Purified libraries were measured with a Qubit 3.0 fluorometer, size-checked on a Bioanalyzer 2100, and measured again with the KAPA Library Quantification kit. Each immunoSEQ 96-well plate was sequenced on its own single-read 150-cycle Illumina NextSeq 550 flow cell. Per the original workflow: The immunoSEQ output contained only junctional sequences without quality scores, so filtering could not match that applied to full-length reads. Sequences were annotated with PyIR, a Python wrapper for IgBLAST v1.9, and V/J genes and CDR3 were assigned using IMGT germline references. Reads were removed for weak V/J assignments (E-value above 1e-6), missing CDR3, stop codons, out-of-frame junctions, or ambiguous translated residues. V3J clonotypes were defined as sequences sharing the same inferred V gene, J gene, and CDR3 amino acid sequence. The percentage overlap between two repertoires was calculated by dividing the number of shared unique clonotypes by the size of the smaller repertoire. Repertoire richness was assessed with RTK rarefaction, the Chao1 estimator, and Recon v2.1 estimates of unobserved clonotypes. For all TCRbeta clonotypes obtained by the gDNA method from a handful of donors, generation probabilities were computed with OLGA. What TCRdb holds here is the immuneACCESS table cut down to in-frame rearrangements. Part of the clones is not present; checked against another copy, under half of the missing clones reflect an unresolved V gene, and the others are unexplained. Clone size and the V and J calls come from that table; the DNA yielded D and trimming. Across this sample there are about 79,000 clones, with 50% to 70% seen only once. The ten largest clones capture under 65% of the sample.

This clone appeared a few times. It lacks a known antigen. No base quality information exists; no much larger clone differs at one position. Healthy HIV-negative adults with no recently reported acute infections or vaccinations were included as donors. Only Caucasian adults living in Nashville, Tennessee, USA were represented among the donors. CD8 memory samples were composed of magnetically selected CD45RO+ cells combined with CCR7-negative CD45RA+ effector memory (TemRA) cells. Blood was collected by leukapheresis, and PBMCs were isolated by Ficoll-Histopaque density gradient centrifugation and then cryopreserved in liquid nitrogen vapor phase. Purity and quantity of every magnetically sorted T cell population were checked by analytical flow cytometry. Genomic DNA was isolated from each sorted fraction and quantified by UV absorbance on a Nanodrop 2000c.

The clonotype comes from a man younger than 45 in good health. In this chain, TRBV10-2 is recombined with TRBJ2-1, with TRBD2 tentatively as D gene (5 bases match). The source material was memory CD8+ T cells sorted from blood. The cell subset or site label, read with the paper, signifies: CD45RO+ cells pooled with CCR7-negative TemRA cells. CDR3 loop: CASSESSGEQFF. The bases read TGCGCCAGCAGTGAGTCGAGCGGCGAGCAGTTCTTC.